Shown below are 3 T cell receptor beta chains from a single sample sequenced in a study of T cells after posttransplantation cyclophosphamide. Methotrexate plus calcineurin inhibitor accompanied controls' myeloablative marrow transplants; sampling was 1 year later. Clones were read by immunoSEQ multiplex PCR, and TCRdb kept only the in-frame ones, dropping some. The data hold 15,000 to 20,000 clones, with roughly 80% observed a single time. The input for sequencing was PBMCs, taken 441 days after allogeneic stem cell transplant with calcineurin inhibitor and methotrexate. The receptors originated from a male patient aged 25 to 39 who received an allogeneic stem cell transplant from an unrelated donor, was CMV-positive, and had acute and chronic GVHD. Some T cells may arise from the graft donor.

CDR3 residues: CASSQDQAAHTQYF. CDR3 nucleotide sequence: TGTGCCAGCAGCCAAGATCAGGCCGCCCATACGCAGTATTTT. The chain employs TRBV14 and TRBJ2-3; D not certain. V shed 0 bases and J shed 7 bases, with 11 bases lying between them. CDR1 is SGHDN and CDR2 is FVKESK in the germline V gene. The CDR3 runs to 14 residues.

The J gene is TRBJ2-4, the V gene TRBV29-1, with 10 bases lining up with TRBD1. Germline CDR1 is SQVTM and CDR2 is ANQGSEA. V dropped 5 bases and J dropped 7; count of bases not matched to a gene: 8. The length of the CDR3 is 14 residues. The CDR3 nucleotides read TGCAGCGTTAAACCGACAGGGGGCGGGAACATTCAGTACTTC. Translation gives CSVKPTGGGNIQYF.

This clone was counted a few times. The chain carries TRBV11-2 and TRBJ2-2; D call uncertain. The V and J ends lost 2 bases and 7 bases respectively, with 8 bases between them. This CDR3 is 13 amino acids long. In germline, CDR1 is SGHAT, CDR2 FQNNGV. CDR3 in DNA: TGTGCCAGCAGCTTATCGGTGAGCGGGGAGCTGTTTTTT. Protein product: CASSLSVSGELFF. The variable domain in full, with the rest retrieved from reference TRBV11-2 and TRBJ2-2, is EAGVAQSPRYKIIEKRQSVAFWCNPISGHATLYWYQQILGQGPKLLIQFQNNGVVDDSQLPKDRFSAERLKGVDSTLKIQPAKLEDSAVYLCASSLSVSGELFFGEGSRLTVL.